The T cell receptor beta chain described here comes from a study of T-cell memory formation after mild COVID-19. Study-wide background: Largely donor-specific TCR clusters were found. Study outcomes and limitations: Clonal second-wave expansions that peaked on day 37 had unconfirmed SARS-CoV-2 specificity. Cross-reactive memory apparently joined, as some responding clones appeared in pre-infection memory.

TCRdb recomputed calls from the 5' RACE reads with MiXCR, one row per CDR3 protein. The data show around 320,000 distinct CDR3 sequences, 15% to 20% seen once. In the case of this clonotype: What it binds is unknown.

What was sequenced was PBMCs or a T cell subset sorted from them (not recorded which). The clonotype was recovered from a young man who had mild COVID-19 (a few samples of this study predate the infection). Cell type and time point are not known.

The CDR3 region is CASSRALGNTEAFF. CDR3 DNA: TGTGCCAGCAGCAGGGCCTTGGGGAACACTGAAGCTTTCTTT. The rearrangement joins TRBV3-1 to TRBJ1-1, with D uncertain. V was clipped by 5 bases and J by 1 base, with 11 bases between them. This CDR3 has 14 amino acids. Germline CDR1 and CDR2: LGHDT and YNNKEL (reference sequence).